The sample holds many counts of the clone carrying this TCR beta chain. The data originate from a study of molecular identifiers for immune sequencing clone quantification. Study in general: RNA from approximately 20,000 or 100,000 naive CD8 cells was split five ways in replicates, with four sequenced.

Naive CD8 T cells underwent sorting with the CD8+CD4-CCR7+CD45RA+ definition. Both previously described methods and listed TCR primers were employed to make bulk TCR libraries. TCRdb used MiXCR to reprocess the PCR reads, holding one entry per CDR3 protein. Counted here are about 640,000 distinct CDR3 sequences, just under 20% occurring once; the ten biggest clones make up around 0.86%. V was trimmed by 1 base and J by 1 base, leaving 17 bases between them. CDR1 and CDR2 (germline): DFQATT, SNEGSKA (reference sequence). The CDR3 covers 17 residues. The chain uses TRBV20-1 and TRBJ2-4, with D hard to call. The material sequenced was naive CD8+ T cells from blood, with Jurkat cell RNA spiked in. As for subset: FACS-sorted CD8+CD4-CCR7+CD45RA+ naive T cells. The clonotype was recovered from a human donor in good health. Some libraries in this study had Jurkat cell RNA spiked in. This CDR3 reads CSARGDLSLSAKNIQYF. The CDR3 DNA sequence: TGCAGTGCTAGAGGGGATCTTAGCCTCTCGGCCAAAAACATTCAGTACTTC.